This T cell receptor (beta chain) was obtained from a study of blood T cell repertoires in COVID-19. Study information: Sites across the United States, Italy and Spain contributed samples from acute and convalescent COVID-19. PBMCs, B-cell-depleted T cells, or T cells were the source of the cDNA or gDNA that made up the material.

In this sample, this clone turned up a few times. Study processing details: Reference gene primer amplification gave nucleated cell count estimates. Method: immunoSEQ multiplex PCR; TCRdb's copy keeps in-frame clones and lacks some. Clone size and the V and J calls come from that table; the DNA yielded D and trimming. The repertoire holds about 240,000 clones, with roughly 86% as singletons. V lost 2 bases and J lost 4; bases outside the gene matches: 4. Germline assignment: CDR1 SGHRS and CDR2 YFSETQ. The CDR3 totals 17 residues. The V gene is TRBV5-1, the J gene TRBJ2-3; TRBD2 agrees at 16 bases. The clonotype comes from a woman aged 70-85 years with active or convalescent COVID-19. Source material: peripheral blood. The CDR3 nucleotides read TGCGCCAGCAGCTTCGCCGGGACTAGCGGGGGGGCAGATACGCAGTATTTT. It is translated as CASSFAGTSGGADTQYF.